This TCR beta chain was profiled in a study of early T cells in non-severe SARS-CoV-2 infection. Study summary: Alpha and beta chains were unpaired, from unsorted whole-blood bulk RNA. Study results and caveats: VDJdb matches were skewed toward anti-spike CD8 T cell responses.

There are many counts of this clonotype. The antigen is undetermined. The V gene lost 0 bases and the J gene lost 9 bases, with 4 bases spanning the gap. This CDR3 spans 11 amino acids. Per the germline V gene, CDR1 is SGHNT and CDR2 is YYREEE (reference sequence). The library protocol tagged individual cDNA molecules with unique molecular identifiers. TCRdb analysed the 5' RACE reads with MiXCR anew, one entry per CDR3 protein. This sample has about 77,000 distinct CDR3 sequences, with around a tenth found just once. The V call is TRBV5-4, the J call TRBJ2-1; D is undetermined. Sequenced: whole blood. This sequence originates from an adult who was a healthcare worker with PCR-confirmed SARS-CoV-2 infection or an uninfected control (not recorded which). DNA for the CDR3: TGTGCCAGCAGCTTGGAAGGTGAGCAGTTCTTC. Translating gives CASSLEGEQFF.